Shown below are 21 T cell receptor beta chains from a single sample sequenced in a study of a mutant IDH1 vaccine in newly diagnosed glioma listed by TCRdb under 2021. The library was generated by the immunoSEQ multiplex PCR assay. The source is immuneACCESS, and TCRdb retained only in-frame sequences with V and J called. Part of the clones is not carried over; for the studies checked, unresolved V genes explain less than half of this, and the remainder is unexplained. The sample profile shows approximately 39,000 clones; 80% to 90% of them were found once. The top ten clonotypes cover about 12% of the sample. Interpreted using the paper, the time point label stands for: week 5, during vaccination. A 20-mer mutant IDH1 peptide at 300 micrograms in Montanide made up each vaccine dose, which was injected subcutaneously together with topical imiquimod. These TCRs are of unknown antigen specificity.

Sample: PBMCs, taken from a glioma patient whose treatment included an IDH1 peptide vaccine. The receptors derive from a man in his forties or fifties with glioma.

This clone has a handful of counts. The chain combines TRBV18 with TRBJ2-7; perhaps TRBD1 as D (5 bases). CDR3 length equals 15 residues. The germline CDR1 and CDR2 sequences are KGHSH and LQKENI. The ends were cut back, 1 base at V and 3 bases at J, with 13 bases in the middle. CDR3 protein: CASSPRKLGDYEQYF. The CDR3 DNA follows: TGTGCCAGCTCACCACGTAAGTTAGGGGACTACGAGCAGTACTTC.

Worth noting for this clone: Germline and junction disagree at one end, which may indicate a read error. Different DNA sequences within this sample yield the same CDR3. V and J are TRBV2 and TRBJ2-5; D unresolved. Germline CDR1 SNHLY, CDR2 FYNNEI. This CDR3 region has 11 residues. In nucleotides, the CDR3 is TGTGCCAGCAGCGAAGGAGAGACCCAGTACTTC. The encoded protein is CASSEGETQYF.

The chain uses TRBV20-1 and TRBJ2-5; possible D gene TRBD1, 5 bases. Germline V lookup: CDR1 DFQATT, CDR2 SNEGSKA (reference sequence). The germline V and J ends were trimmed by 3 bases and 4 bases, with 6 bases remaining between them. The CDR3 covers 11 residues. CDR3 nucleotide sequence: TGCAGTGCTAGGGGGCGAGAGACCCAGTACTTC. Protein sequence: CSARGRETQYF.

CDR3 region: CASSEGSYLTYEQYF. The CDR3 coding sequence is TGTGCCAGCTCAGAGGGCAGCTACCTTACCTACGAGCAGTACTTC. The genes are TRBV18 and TRBJ2-7; D is perhaps TRBD2 (5 bases). Trimming shortened V by 5 bases and J by 2 bases, and 16 bases separated the two germline ends. The V gene's germline CDR1 is KGHSH and CDR2 LQKENI. This CDR3 has 15 amino acids.

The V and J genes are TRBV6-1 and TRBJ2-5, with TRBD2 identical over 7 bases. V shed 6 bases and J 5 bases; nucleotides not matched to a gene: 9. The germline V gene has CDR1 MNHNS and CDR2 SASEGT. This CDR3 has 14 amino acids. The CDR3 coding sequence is TGTGCCAGCAGCCACCCGGGGGGTCGGGAGACCCAGTACTTC. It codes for CASSHPGGRETQYF.

The DNA for the CDR3 is TGTGCCAGTAGTCGAATGCTAGGGGCTGGGGACGGGTACGAGCAGTACTTC. Translated, it gives CASSRMLGAGDGYEQYF. The J gene is TRBJ2-7, the V gene TRBV19; perhaps D is TRBD1 or TRBD2 (5 bases each). This CDR3 spans 17 amino acids. Germline V CDR1 and CDR2: LNHDA, SQIVND (reference sequence). V was cut by 5 bases and J by 4 bases, with 24 bases left in between.

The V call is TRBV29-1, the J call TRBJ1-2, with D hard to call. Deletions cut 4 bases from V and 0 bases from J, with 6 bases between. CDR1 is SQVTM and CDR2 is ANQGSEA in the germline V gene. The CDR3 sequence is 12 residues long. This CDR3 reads CSVVLPNYGYTF. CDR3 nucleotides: TGCAGCGTTGTTCTGCCTAACTATGGCTACACCTTC. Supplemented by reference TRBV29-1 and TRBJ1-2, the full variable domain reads SAVISQKPSRDICQRGTSLTIQCQVDSQVTMMFWYRQQPGQSLTLIATANQGSEATYESGFVIDKFPISRPNLTFSTLTVSNMSPEDSSIYLCSVVLPNYGYTFGSGTRLTVV.

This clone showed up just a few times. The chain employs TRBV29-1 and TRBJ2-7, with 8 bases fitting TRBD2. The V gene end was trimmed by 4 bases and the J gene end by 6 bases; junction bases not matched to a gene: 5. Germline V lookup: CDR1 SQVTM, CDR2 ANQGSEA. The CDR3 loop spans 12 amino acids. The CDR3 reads CSVGGLAGEQYF. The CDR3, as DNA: TGCAGCGTTGGAGGTCTAGCGGGCGAGCAGTACTTC.

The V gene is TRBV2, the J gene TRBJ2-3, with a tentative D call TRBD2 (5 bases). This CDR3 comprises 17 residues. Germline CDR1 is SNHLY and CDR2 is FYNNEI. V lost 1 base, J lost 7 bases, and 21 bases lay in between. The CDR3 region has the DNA TGTGCCAGCAGTGAAGTGTTCCGGACGGAGGATAGGTATACGCAGTATTTT. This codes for CASSEVFRTEDRYTQYF.

The CDR3 spells CASSDPDRDTGELFF. The CDR3 DNA reads TGTGCCAGCAGTGACCCGGACAGGGACACCGGGGAGCTGTTTTTT. The chain employs TRBV6-4 and TRBJ2-2, with 8 bases matching TRBD1. Germline loops: CDR1 MRHNA, CDR2 SNTAGT. The CDR3 extends over 15 amino acids. Trimming removed 2 bases from V and 3 bases from J; junction bases left unmatched: 2.

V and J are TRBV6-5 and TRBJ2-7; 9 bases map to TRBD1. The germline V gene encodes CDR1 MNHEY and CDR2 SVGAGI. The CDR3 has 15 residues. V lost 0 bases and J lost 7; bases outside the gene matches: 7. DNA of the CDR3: TGTGCCAGCAGTTACTCAAACAGGGGGCTTGGGGAGCAGTACTTC. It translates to CASSYSNRGLGEQYF.

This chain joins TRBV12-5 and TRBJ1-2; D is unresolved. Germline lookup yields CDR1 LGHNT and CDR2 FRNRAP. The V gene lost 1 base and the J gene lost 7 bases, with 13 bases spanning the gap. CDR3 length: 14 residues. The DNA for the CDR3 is TGTGCTAGTGGTTTGGCGGACGGACTAGGTGGCTACACCTTC. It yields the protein CASGLADGLGGYTF.

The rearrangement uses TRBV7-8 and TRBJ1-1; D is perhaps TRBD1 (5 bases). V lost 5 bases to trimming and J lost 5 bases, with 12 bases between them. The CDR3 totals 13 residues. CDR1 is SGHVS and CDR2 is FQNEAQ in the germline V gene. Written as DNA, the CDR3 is TGTGCCAGCAGCGAAACGCGGGGGACTGAAGCTTTCTTT. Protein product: CASSETRGTEAFF.

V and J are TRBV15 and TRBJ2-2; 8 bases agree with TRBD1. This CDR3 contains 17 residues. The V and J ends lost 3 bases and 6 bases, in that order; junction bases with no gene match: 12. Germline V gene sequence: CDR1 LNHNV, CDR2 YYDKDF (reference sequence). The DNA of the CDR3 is TGTGCCACCAGCAGGGACCCCAGGGGGCATTTACCCGGGGAGCTGTTTTTT. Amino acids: CATSRDPRGHLPGELFF.

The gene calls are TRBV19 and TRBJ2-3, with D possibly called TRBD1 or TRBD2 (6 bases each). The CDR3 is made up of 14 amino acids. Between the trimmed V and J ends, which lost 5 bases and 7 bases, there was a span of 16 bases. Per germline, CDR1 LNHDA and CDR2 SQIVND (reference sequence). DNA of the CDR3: TGTGCCAGTAGTGATACCGGGGGCACGAATACGCAGTATTTT. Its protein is CASSDTGGTNTQYF.

CDR3 in amino acids: CASSLVAASSGANVLTF. In DNA, the CDR3 is TGCGCCAGCAGCTTGGTGGCAGCAAGCTCTGGGGCCAACGTCCTGACTTTC. The V call is TRBV5-1, the J call TRBJ2-6; D is unresolved. Trimming took off 0 bases at V and 0 bases at J, with 10 bases between the two ends. The V gene's germline CDR1 is SGHRS and CDR2 YFSETQ. This CDR3 region has 17 residues.

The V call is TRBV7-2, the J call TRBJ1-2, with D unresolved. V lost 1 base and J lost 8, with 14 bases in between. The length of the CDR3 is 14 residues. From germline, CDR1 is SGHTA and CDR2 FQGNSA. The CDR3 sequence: CASSLDVGKEGYTF. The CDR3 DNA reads TGTGCCAGCAGCTTAGACGTGGGGAAGGAGGGCTACACCTTC.

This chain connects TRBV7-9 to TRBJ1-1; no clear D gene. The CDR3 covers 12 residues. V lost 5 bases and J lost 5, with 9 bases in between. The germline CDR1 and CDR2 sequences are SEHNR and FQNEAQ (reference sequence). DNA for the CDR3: TGTGCCAGCAGCGGTGGGAGTACTGAAGCTTTCTTT. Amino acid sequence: CASSGGSTEAFF.

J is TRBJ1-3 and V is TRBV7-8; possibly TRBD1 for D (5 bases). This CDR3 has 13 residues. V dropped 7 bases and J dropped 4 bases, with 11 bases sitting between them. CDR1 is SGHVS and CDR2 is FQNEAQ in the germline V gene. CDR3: CASKGPQGNTIYF. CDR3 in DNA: TGTGCCAGCAAGGGGCCCCAAGGAAACACCATATATTTT.

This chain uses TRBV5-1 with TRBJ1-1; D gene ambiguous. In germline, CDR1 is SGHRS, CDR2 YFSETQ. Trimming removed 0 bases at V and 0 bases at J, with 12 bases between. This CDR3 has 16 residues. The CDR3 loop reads CASSLEEGGMNTEAFF. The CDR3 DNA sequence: TGCGCCAGCAGCTTGGAGGAGGGCGGGATGAACACTGAAGCTTTCTTT.

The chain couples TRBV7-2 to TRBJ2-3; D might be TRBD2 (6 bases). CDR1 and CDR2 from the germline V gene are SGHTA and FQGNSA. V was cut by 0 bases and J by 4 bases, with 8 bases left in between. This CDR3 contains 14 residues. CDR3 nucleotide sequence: TGTGCCAGCAGCTTAGCTCGGGAGTCAGATACGCAGTATTTT. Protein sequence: CASSLARESDTQYF.